A selection of T cell receptor beta chains follows, all from one sample in a study of cytomegalovirus exposure and HLA in healthy donors. Libraries were prepared by immunoSEQ multiplex PCR; TCRdb keeps only in-frame clonotypes and omits some of them. The repertoire holds 150,000 or so clones, with approximately 80% as singletons. The sample comprised PBMCs. These receptor sequences come from a middle-aged man in good health and CMV-seropositive. The CDR3 runs from the conserved cysteine through the conserved F or W. Fields, in order: clone size, D gene, V gene, J gene, CDR3 protein, CDR3 DNA. D genes are given only for firm matches. Some rows mark clone size as missing; the rest say once, few, many or name a class of expanded clone.

size: NA; D: NA; V: TRBV27; J: TRBJ1-2; CDR3: CASSGGAGHTYGYTF; DNA: TGTGCCAGCAGCGGGGGGGCAGGGCATACCTATGGCTACACCTTC
size: NA; D: NA; V: TRBV9; J: TRBJ2-3; CDR3: CASSVGSFITDTQYF; DNA: TGTGCCAGCAGCGTAGGGAGTTTCATCACAGATACGCAGTATTTT
size: NA; D: NA; V: TRBV5-1; J: TRBJ2-5; CDR3: CASRSGQATVETQYF; DNA: TGCGCCAGTAGGTCTGGGCAGGCAACGGTAGAGACCCAGTACTTC
size: NA; D: NA; V: TRBV21-1; J: TRBJ1-1; CDR3: CASSKPRNTEAFF; DNA: TGTGCCAGCAGCAAACCCAGGAACACTGAAGCTTTCTTT
size: NA; D: TRBD1; V: TRBV14; J: TRBJ1-2; CDR3: CASSQEATGMYGYTF; DNA: TGTGCCAGCAGCCAAGAGGCGACAGGGATGTATGGCTACACCTTC
size: NA; D: TRBD1; V: TRBV19; J: TRBJ1-2; CDR3: CASSIRGTANYGYTF; DNA: TGTGCCAGTAGTATACGTGGGACAGCTAACTATGGCTACACCTTC
size: NA; D: NA; V: TRBV7-3; J: TRBJ1-2; CDR3: CASSLSGGADYGYTF; DNA: TGTGCCAGCAGCTTAAGTGGGGGGGCAGACTATGGCTACACCTTC
size: NA; D: TRBD2; V: TRBV6-5; J: TRBJ2-3; CDR3: CASSGDYGTTQYF; DNA: TGTGCCAGCAGTGGGGACTACGGGACCACGCAGTATTTT
size: once; D: NA; V: TRBV5-1; J: TRBJ1-3; CDR3: CASSTDSQPRPLYF; DNA: TGCGCCAGCAGCACGGACAGCCAGCCGCGCCCTTTATATTTT
size: NA; D: NA; V: TRBV18; J: TRBJ2-5; CDR3: CASSPPIRTEQYF; DNA: TGTGCCAGCTCACCACCGATCAGGACAGAGCAGTACTTC
size: NA; D: NA; V: TRBV14; J: TRBJ2-7; CDR3: CASSLRRIGYEQYF; DNA: TGTGCCAGCAGCCTTCGGAGGATTGGCTACGAGCAGTACTTC
size: NA; D: NA; V: TRBV28; J: TRBJ2-7; CDR3: CASSDTRGMNF; DNA: TGTGCCAGCAGCGATACCCGGGGGATGAACTTC
size: NA; D: NA; V: TRBV6-5; J: TRBJ1-1; CDR3: CASSYSSSGTEAFF; DNA: TGTGCCAGCAGTTACTCGAGTAGCGGCACTGAAGCTTTCTTT
size: NA; D: TRBD2; V: TRBV7-3; J: TRBJ2-1; CDR3: CASSLQTSGSVGYNEQFF; DNA: TGTGCCAGCAGCCTACAGACTAGCGGGAGTGTGGGGTACAATGAGCAGTTCTTC
size: NA; D: TRBD1; V: TRBV19; J: TRBJ2-7; CDR3: CASSTGTVEQYF; DNA: TGTGCCAGTAGTACCGGGACAGTCGAGCAGTACTTC
size: NA; D: NA; V: TRBV18; J: TRBJ1-1; CDR3: CASSPARGYTEAFF; DNA: TGTGCCAGCTCACCGGCAAGGGGGTACACTGAAGCTTTCTTT
size: NA; D: NA; V: TRBV4-1; J: TRBJ1-1; CDR3: CASSQSSGANTEAFF; DNA: TGCGCCAGCAGCCAGTCATCAGGGGCGAACACTGAAGCTTTCTTT
size: NA; D: TRBD1; V: TRBV5-4; J: TRBJ2-7; CDR3: CASSLGGSSYEQYF; DNA: TGTGCCAGCAGCTTAGGGGGCAGTTCCTACGAGCAGTACTTC